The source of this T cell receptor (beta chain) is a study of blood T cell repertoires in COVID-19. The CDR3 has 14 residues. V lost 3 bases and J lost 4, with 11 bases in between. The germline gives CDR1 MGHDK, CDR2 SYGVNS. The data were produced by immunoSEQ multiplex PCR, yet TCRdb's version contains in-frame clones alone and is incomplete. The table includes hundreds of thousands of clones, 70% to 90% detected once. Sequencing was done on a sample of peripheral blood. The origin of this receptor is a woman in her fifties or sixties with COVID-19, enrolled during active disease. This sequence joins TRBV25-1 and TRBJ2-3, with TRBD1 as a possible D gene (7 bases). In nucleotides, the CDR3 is TGTGCCAGCAGTGACGACAGGGAGGCAGATACGCAGTATTTT. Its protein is CASSDDREADTQYF.